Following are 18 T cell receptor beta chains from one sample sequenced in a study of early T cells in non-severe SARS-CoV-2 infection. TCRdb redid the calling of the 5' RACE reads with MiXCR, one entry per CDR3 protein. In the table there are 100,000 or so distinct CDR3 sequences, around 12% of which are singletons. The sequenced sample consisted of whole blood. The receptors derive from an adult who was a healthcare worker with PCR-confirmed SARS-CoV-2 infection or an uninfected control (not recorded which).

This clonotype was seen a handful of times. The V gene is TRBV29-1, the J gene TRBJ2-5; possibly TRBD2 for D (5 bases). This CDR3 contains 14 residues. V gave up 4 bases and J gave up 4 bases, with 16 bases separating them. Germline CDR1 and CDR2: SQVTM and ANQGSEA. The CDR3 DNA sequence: TGCAGCGTTGCCCAGGACTCGAGAGGAGAGACCCAGTACTTC. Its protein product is CSVAQDSRGETQYF.

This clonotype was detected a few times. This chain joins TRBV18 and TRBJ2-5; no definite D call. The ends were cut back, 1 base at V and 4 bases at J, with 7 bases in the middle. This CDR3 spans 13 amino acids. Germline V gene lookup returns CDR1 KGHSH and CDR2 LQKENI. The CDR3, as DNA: TGTGCCAGCTCACCACAGGGATCAGAGACCCAGTACTTC. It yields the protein CASSPQGSETQYF.

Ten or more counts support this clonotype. Here the CDR3 reads CASSMGRDLQPQHF. Written as DNA, the CDR3 is TGTGCCAGTAGTATGGGCCGGGATCTCCAGCCCCAGCATTTT. The rearrangement joins TRBV19 to TRBJ1-5; D uncertain. Trimming took off 3 bases at V and 7 bases at J, with 13 bases between the two ends. Germline CDR1 LNHDA, CDR2 SQIVND (reference sequence). The CDR3 is 14 amino acids.

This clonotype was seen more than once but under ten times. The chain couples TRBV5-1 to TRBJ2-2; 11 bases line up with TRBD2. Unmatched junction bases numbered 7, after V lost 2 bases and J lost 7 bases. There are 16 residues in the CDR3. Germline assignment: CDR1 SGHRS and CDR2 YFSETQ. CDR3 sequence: CASSFASGRLDGELFF. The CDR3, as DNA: TGCGCCAGCAGCTTCGCTAGCGGGAGGTTGGACGGGGAGCTGTTTTTT.

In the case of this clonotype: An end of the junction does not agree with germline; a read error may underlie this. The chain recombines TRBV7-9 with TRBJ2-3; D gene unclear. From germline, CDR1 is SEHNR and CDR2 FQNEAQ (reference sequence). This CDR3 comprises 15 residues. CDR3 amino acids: CASSLVATPGDMQYF. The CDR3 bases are TGTGCCAGCAGCTTAGTAGCCACGCCAGGAGATATGCAGTATTTT.

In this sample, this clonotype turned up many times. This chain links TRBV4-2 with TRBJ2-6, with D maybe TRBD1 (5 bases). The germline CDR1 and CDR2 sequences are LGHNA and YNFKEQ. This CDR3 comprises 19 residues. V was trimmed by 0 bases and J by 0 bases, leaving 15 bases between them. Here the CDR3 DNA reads TGTGCCAGCAGCCAAGATCAGGGTCTCACAAGCTCTGGGGCCAACGTCCTGACTTTC. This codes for CASSQDQGLTSSGANVLTF.

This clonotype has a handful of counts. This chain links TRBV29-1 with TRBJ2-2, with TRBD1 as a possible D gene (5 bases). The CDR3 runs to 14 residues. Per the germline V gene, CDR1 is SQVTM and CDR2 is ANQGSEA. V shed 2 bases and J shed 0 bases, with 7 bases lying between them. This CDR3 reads CSVESGSNTGELFF. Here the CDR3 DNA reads TGCAGCGTTGAATCAGGGTCGAACACCGGGGAGCTGTTTTTT.

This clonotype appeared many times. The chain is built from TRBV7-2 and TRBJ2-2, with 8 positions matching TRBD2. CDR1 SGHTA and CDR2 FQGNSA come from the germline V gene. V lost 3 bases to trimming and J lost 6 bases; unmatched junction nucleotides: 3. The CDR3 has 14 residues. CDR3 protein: CASSLTSVSGELFF. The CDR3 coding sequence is TGTGCCAGCAGCTTGACTAGCGTCTCCGGGGAGCTGTTTTTT.

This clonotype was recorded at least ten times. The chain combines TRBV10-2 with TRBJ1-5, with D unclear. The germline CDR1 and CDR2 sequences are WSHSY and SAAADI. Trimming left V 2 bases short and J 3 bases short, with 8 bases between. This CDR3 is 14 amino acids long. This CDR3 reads CASSERTPNQPQHF. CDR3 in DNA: TGCGCCAGCAGTGAGCGGACCCCCAATCAGCCCCAGCATTTT.

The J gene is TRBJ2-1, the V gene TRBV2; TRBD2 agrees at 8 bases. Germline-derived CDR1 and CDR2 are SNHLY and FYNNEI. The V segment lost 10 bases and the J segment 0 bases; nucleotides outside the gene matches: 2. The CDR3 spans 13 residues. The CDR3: CAIGTSSYNEQFF. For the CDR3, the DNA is TGTGCCATAGGGACTAGCTCCTACAATGAGCAGTTCTTC. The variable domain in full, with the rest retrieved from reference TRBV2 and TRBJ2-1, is EPEVTQTPSHQVTQMGQEVILRCVPISNHLYFYWYRQILGQKVEFLVSFYNNEISEKSEIFDDQFSVERPDGSNFTLKIRSTKLEDSAMYFCAIGTSSYNEQFFGPGTRLTVL.

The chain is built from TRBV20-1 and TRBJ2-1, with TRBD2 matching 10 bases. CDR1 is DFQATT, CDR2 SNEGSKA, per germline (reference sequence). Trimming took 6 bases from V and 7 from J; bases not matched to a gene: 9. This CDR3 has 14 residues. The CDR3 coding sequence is TGCAGTGCGGAGCGGGAGGGCCGGGCAAATGAGCAGTTCTTC. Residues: CSAEREGRANEQFF.

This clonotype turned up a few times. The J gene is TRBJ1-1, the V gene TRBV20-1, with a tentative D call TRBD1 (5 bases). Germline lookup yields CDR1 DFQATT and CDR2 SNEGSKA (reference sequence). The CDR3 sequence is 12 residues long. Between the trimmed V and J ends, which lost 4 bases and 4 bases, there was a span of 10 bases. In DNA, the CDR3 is TGCAGTGCTATCGGGAGGGGCACTGAAGCTTTCTTT. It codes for CSAIGRGTEAFF.

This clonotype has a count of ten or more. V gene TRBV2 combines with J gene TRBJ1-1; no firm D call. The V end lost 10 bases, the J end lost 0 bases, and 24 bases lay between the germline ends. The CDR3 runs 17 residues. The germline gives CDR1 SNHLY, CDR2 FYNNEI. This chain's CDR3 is CATLKSHGERVNTEAFF. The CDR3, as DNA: TGTGCCACCCTTAAATCTCATGGCGAAAGAGTGAACACTGAAGCTTTCTTT.

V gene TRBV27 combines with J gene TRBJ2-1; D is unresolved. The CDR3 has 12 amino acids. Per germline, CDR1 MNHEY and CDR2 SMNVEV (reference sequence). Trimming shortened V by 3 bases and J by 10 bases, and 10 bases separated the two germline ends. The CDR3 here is CASSFRVGEQFF. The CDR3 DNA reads TGTGCCAGCAGTTTTAGAGTAGGAGAGCAGTTCTTC.

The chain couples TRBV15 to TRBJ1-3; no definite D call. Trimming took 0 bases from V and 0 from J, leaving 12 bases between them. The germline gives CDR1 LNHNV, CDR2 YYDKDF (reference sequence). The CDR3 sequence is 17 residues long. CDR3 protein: CATSRDLGRFSGNTIYF. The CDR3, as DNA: TGTGCCACCAGCAGAGATCTGGGGAGATTCTCTGGAAACACCATATATTTT. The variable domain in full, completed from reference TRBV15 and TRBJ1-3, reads DAMVIQNPRYQVTQFGKPVTLSCSQTLNHNVMYWYQQKSSQAPKLLFHYYDKDFNNEADTPDNFQSRRPNTSFCFLDIRSPGLGDTAMYLCATSRDLGRFSGNTIYFGEGSWLTVV.

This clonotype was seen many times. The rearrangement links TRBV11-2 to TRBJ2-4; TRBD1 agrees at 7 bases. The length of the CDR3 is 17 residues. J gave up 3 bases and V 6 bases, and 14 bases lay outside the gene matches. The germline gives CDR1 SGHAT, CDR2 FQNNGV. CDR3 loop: CASRDSTGVEDKNIQYF. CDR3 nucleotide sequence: TGTGCCAGCAGAGATTCTACAGGGGTAGAGGACAAAAACATTCAGTACTTC.

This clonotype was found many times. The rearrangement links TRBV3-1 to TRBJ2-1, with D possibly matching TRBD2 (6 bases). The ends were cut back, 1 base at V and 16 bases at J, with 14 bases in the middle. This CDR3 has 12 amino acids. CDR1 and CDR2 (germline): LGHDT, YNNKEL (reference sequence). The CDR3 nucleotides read TGTGCCAGCAGCCAAGGCCCAGCGGGCCGTTTCTTC. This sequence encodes CASSQGPAGRFF.

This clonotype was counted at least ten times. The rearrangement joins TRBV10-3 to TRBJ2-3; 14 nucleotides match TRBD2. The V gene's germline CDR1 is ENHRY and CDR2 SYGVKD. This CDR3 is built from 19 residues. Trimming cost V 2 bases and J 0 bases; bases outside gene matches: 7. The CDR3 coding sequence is TGTGCCATCAGTGAGCCCGGGACTAGCGGGAGACCTAGCACAGATACGCAGTATTTT. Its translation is CAISEPGTSGRPSTDTQYF.